This T cell receptor (beta chain) was captured by sequencing in a study of blood T cell repertoires in COVID-19. Study summary: PBMCs, B-cell-depleted T cells, or T cells were the source of the cDNA or gDNA that made up the material.

A PCR-confirmed or clinician-diagnosed COVID-19 case had contacted exposed participants within 2 weeks of entry. The germline V gene has CDR1 SNHLY and CDR2 FYNNEI. With 1 base removed from V and 0 bases from J, the gap between germline ends came to 13 bases. The CDR3 spans 17 residues. Measured with immunoSEQ multiplex PCR; TCRdb has only the in-frame clones, and not every one. The table has about 430,000 clones, 88% seen once. Sequenced material: PBMCs or T cells enriched from blood (not recorded which). The origin of this receptor is a woman between 18 and 30 years old who had been exposed to COVID-19. V gene TRBV2 combines with J gene TRBJ2-1; D may be TRBD2 (5 bases). The CDR3 loop reads CASSEEEAASSYNEQFF. The CDR3 DNA reads TGTGCCAGCAGTGAAGAGGAGGCGGCTAGCTCCTACAATGAGCAGTTCTTC.